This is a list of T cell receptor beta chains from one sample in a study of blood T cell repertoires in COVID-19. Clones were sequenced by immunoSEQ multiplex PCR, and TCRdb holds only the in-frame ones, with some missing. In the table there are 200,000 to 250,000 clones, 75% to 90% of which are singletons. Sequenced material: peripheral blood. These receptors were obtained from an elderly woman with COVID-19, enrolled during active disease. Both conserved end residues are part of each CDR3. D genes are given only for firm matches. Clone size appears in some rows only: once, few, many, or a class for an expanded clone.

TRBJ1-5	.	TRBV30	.	CAWTLGVNNQPQHF	TGTGCCTGGACCCTGGGCGTTAATAATCAGCCCCAGCATTTT
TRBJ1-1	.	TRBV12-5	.	CASGLRAGMNTEAFF	TGTGCTAGTGGTTTGAGGGCAGGGATGAACACTGAAGCTTTCTTT
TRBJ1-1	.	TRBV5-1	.	CASSLNSESAGSEAFF	TGCGCCAGCAGCTTAAACTCAGAGAGCGCGGGGTCTGAAGCTTTCTTT
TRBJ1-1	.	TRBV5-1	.	CASSRQGTEAFF	TGCGCCAGCAGCCGGCAGGGAACTGAAGCTTTCTTT
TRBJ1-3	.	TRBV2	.	CASSDPYREGNTIYF	TGTGCCAGCAGTGACCCCTACAGGGAGGGAAACACCATATATTTT
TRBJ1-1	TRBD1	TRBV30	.	CAWNRGPEAFF	TGTGCCTGGAACAGGGGGCCTGAAGCTTTCTTT
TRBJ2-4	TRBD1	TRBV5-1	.	CASSQGQGNSPQNIQYF	TGCGCCAGCAGCCAAGGACAGGGCAACAGCCCCCAAAACATTCAGTACTTC
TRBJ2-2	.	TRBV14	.	CASSPQNTGELFF	TGTGCCAGCAGCCCCCAGAACACCGGGGAGCTGTTTTTT
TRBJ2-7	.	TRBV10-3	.	CAISDPEGGEQYF	TGTGCCATCAGTGATCCCGAGGGTGGCGAGCAGTACTTC
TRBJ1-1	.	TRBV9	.	CASSPDLRRNTEAFF	TGTGCCAGCAGCCCAGATTTAAGGAGGAACACTGAAGCTTTCTTT
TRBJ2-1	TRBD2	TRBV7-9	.	CASRLWTSGGANEQFF	TGTGCCAGCAGGCTATGGACTAGCGGGGGGGCGAATGAGCAGTTCTTC
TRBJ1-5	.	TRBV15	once	CATSLDSGDLNQPQHF	TGTGCCACCAGTCTGGATAGCGGGGACCTCAATCAGCCCCAGCATTTT
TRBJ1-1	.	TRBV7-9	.	CASSPNRGTEAFF	TGTGCCAGCAGCCCAAACCGGGGCACTGAAGCTTTCTTT
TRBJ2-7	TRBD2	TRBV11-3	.	CASSLAGGPYEQYF	TGTGCCAGCAGCTTGGCGGGGGGACCCTACGAGCAGTACTTC